What follows is one TCR beta chain and its context. What it recognizes is unknown. Relative to the germline gene, one junction end is altered; a read error may explain this. The sample originates from a study of T cells in Graves' hyperthyroidism and ophthalmopathy. TCR beta CDR3 region amplification was performed from RNA transcripts. The HTBI primer set was used in a first-round RT-PCR of the TCR CDR3. TCRdb ran MiXCR on the multiplex PCR reads and lists one entry per CDR3 protein. The sample gives roughly 93,000 distinct CDR3 sequences, under 65% of which show up once; less than 30% is in the top ten. Germline assignment: CDR1 SQVTM and CDR2 ANQGSEA. This CDR3 contains 9 residues. Study-level findings and limits: Blood held most thyroid clonotypes expanded above 0.001 frequency.

The hyperthyroidism was newly diagnosed and had lasted under 2 months; the patients were aged 18 to 65. Diagnosis relied on clinical symptoms, serum thyroxine and TRAb, thyroid ultrasound and orbital computed tomography. PBMCs were sourced from approximately 9 ml fresh peripheral blood. This TCR came from a woman aged 35 to 49 with Graves' hyperthyroidism. The chain combines TRBV29-1 with TRBJ2-7; D is undetermined. Sample: blood. DNA for the CDR3: TGCAGCCGTTCCTGCGAGCAGTACTTC. It encodes CSRSCEQYF.